This T cell receptor beta chain emerged from a study of T cells after yellow fever vaccination. On the study more broadly: Any fraction with a low cell number was prepared using SMART-Seq v4 Ultra Low Input.

Whole-study results and caveats: Contaminants from the bulk population, in the form of abundant clonotypes, could be found in FACS-sorted repertoires.

TCRdb ran MiXCR on the 5' RACE reads and lists one entry per CDR3 protein. Of hundreds of thousands of distinct CDR3 sequences detected, 21% appear once; the ten largest clones hold around 16%. This clonotype was observed once. Its target is not known. The specimen was PBMCs, collected about 21 days after the first yellow fever vaccination. The clonotype comes from a man aged 18-30 years who received the YFV17D yellow fever vaccine.

The CDR3 sequence is CSARDRGGATEAFF. The CDR3 region has the DNA TGCAGTGCTAGAGATCGTGGGGGGGCTACTGAAGCTTTCTTT. This chain uses TRBV20-1 with TRBJ1-1, with D perhaps TRBD1 (6 bases). In germline, CDR1 is DFQATT, CDR2 SNEGSKA (reference sequence). The ends were cut back, 0 bases at V and 5 bases at J, with 13 bases in the middle. The CDR3 has 14 amino acids.